This record concerns one T cell receptor beta chain sequence. What it recognizes is unknown. Researchers ran the PCR with 60 Vbeta and 13 Jbeta primers. Original processing notes: As a later analysis found, there were 80 million or so unique TCR beta chains, of which about 10 million were shared. Clones were read by immunoSEQ multiplex PCR, and TCRdb kept only the in-frame ones, dropping some. V, J and clone size reflect that table, while D and trimming were determined from the DNA. The table for this sample gives some 53,000 clones. This specimen belongs to a study of cytomegalovirus exposure and HLA in healthy donors. In the study overall: Earlier, 110 million or so unique TCR beta sequences were recovered from approximately 180 million T cells by an analysis.

The CDR3 has 16 amino acids. V gave up 7 bases and J gave up 3 bases; unmatched junction bases: 12. CDR1 is SEHNR and CDR2 is FQNEAQ in the germline V gene (reference sequence). Study results and limitations: Follow-up analysis later connected one missense variant in DCLRE1C with trimming of TCR beta V- and J-genes. Rare TCR sequences dominated, though some public TCRs recurred in many donors.

The sequence was collected from a woman aged 55-69 years in good health and CMV-seropositive. The V call is TRBV7-9, the J call TRBJ2-7, with 10 nucleotides matching TRBD1. Material: PBMCs. DNA for the CDR3: TGTGCCAGCACCCTAGGACAGGGGGGAGCCTTCTACGAGCAGTACTTC. Residues: CASTLGQGGAFYEQYF.